Listed below are T cell receptor beta chains from one sample, sequenced in a study of shared clonotypes between healthy human individuals. The protocol was immunoSEQ multiplex PCR, while the TCRdb copy is restricted to in-frame clones and leaves out a portion. The data show nearly 2 million clones, with less than 95% seen just once and more than 0.95% held by the top ten. The sequenced sample was naive CD8+ T cells sorted from blood. Source of these receptors: a young man in good health. CDR3s include the opening cysteine and the closing phenylalanine or tryptophan. Each record gives: D gene, J gene, clone size, V gene, CDR3 DNA, CDR3 protein. The D gene is left open where the match is weak. Not all rows give a size; the values are once, few, many and, for expanded clones, a class.

TRBD2	TRBJ2-7	NA	TRBV6-5	TGTGCCAGCAGTTACGGGGCGGGAGGGCCGGCCTACGAGCAGTACTTC	CASSYGAGGPAYEQYF
TRBD1	TRBJ2-7	NA	TRBV18	TGTGCCAGCTCGACCCCCCCGACAGGGGGCTACGAGCAGTACTTC	CASSTPPTGGYEQYF
TRBD2	TRBJ2-1	once	TRBV5-3	TGTGCCAGAAGCCTACCCTCTGGCGGGAGTGGGGATGAGCAGTTCTTC	CARSLPSGGSGDEQFF
TRBD2	TRBJ2-1	NA	TRBV9	TGTGCCAGCAGCGTAGGGGAGCTACTAGCGGGAGAGGATGAGCAGTTCTTC	CASSVGELLAGEDEQFF
NA	TRBJ2-1	NA	TRBV9	TGTGCCAGCAGCGTAGTGCCGGGGATGATGAATGAGCAGTTCTTC	CASSVVPGMMNEQFF
NA	TRBJ2-7	NA	TRBV7-2	TGTGCCAGCAGCTCCTCGGGGGCTGGGGACGGCCTCTCCTACGAGCAGTACTTC	CASSSSGAGDGLSYEQYF
NA	TRBJ1-2	NA	TRBV4-1	TGCGCCAGCAGCCAGCCCGGACGGGCTTGGGATGGCTACACCTTC	CASSQPGRAWDGYTF
NA	TRBJ1-1	NA	TRBV28	TGTGCCAGCAGTTTTGGGTATGATGAAGCTTTCTTT	CASSFGYDEAFF
TRBD2	TRBJ2-5	NA	TRBV5-4	TGTGCCAGCAGTCGGGGACTAGCAGGCGAGACCCAGTACTTC	CASSRGLAGETQYF
NA	TRBJ1-4	NA	TRBV2	TGTGCCAGCAGTGAAGTGGGCGAAAAACTGTTTTTT	CASSEVGEKLFF
NA	TRBJ2-7	NA	TRBV4-1	TGCGCCAGCAGCCAAGGGACTACTCCTACCTACGAGCAGTACTTC	CASSQGTTPTYEQYF
NA	TRBJ2-1	NA	TRBV11-2	TGTGCTAGCAGCCACGGGCTATACGAGCAGTTCTTC	CASSHGLYEQFF
NA	TRBJ1-1	NA	TRBV19	TGTGCCAGTAGTATTCTCCGCAGGGGCGGCACTGAAGCTTTCTTT	CASSILRRGGTEAFF
NA	TRBJ2-1	NA	TRBV6-6	TGTGCCAGCAGTCCCGGACGGACCGCCTCCTGGGCTGAGCAGTTCTTC	CASSPGRTASWAEQFF
NA	TRBJ1-1	NA	TRBV7-2	TGTGCCAGCAGCTTTCTGACAGACAACACTGAAGCTTTCTTT	CASSFLTDNTEAFF
NA	TRBJ1-2	NA	TRBV10-1	TGCGCCAGCAGTGAGTCCATCGGGGCTCCCGGTGGCTACACCTTC	CASSESIGAPGGYTF
NA	TRBJ2-7	NA	TRBV6-1	TGTGCCAGCAGTGAAACAATAGAGAGCTCCTACGAGCAGTACTTC	CASSETIESSYEQYF
NA	TRBJ2-7	NA	TRBV2	TGTGCCAGCAGTGAAGAGGGGGGCCGAGCCCACGAGCAGTACTTC	CASSEEGGRAHEQYF
TRBD1	TRBJ2-1	NA	TRBV7-9	TGTGCCAGCAGCTTAGTGGCCGGCGGATCACAGGGGTCCTACAATGAGCAGTTCTTC	CASSLVAGGSQGSYNEQFF
NA	TRBJ1-5	NA	TRBV5-4	TGTGCCAGCAGCCCAAATCAAGGGGGTCAGCCCCAGCATTTT	CASSPNQGGQPQHF
NA	TRBJ1-5	NA	TRBV5-8	TGTGCCAGCCGGCCAGGACTCCCAAATCAGCCCCAGCATTTT	CASRPGLPNQPQHF
TRBD1	TRBJ2-7	NA	TRBV7-9	TGTGCCAGCAGCAAGGGACAGCTGGCCGAGCAGTACTTC	CASSKGQLAEQYF
NA	TRBJ2-7	NA	TRBV5-6	TGTGCCAGCAGCCATGGGGGGTCATACGAGCAGTACTTC	CASSHGGSYEQYF
TRBD2	TRBJ2-7	NA	TRBV27	TGTGCCTCGGGGGGTACCTACGAGCAGTACTTC	CASGGTYEQYF
NA	TRBJ2-7	NA	TRBV4-1	TGCGCCAGCAGCCAACGGGACTCTTTCTCCTACGAGCAGTACTTC	CASSQRDSFSYEQYF
TRBD2	TRBJ2-7	NA	TRBV6-5	TGTGCCAGCAGTTACGGGGAGGGATCGGGCTACGAGCAGTACTTC	CASSYGEGSGYEQYF
NA	TRBJ1-1	few	TRBV6-5	TGTGCCAGCAGGAGCGTGGTCGGAGATGAAGCTTTCTTT	CASRSVVGDEAFF
TRBD1	TRBJ2-7	NA	TRBV7-9	TGTGCCAGCAGCTTAGGCTACGGACAGGGATCCTACGAGCAGTACTTC	CASSLGYGQGSYEQYF
NA	TRBJ1-2	NA	TRBV6-1	TGTGCCAGCAGTGAAGGGATAGGGGCCTATGGCTACACCTTC	CASSEGIGAYGYTF
NA	TRBJ1-1	NA	TRBV7-9	TGTGCCAGCAGCTTATCCGACAGGTGGGACACTGAAGCTTTCTTT	CASSLSDRWDTEAFF
NA	TRBJ2-1	once	TRBV7-9	TGTGCCAGCAGCTTAGGAGCGGGGACAGGTAGTATGGAGCAGTTCTTC	CASSLGAGTGSMEQFF
NA	TRBJ1-5	NA	TRBV19	TGTGCCAGTAGTATAGCAGGGACTGATAGCAATCAGCCCCAGCATTTT	CASSIAGTDSNQPQHF
TRBD2	TRBJ2-1	NA	TRBV27	TGTGCCAGCAGCCAAGGGACTAGCGGAAACAATGAGCAGTTCTTC	CASSQGTSGNNEQFF
TRBD2	TRBJ2-5	NA	TRBV6-5	TGTGCCAGCAGTTCAGTAGCGGGGGGGGACCAAGAGACCCAGTACTTC	CASSSVAGGDQETQYF
NA	TRBJ2-2	NA	TRBV14	TGTGCCAGCAGCCAAGGCACGCAGGGCCCGACCGGGGAGCTGTTTTTT	CASSQGTQGPTGELFF
NA	TRBJ1-1	NA	TRBV7-9	TGTGCCAGCAGCTTAGATTACCCCCCAGAAGCTTTCTTT	CASSLDYPPEAFF
NA	TRBJ1-5	NA	TRBV6-5	TGTGCCAGCAGTTACTTACAGAATAGCAATCAGCCCCAGCATTTT	CASSYLQNSNQPQHF
TRBD1	TRBJ1-5	NA	TRBV27	TGTGCCAGCAGTTCCGGGACAGGGAGCAATCAGCCCCAGCATTTT	CASSSGTGSNQPQHF
NA	TRBJ2-5	NA	TRBV5-6	TGTGCCAGCAGCTTGGTGGGACCCCAAGAGACCCAGTACTTC	CASSLVGPQETQYF
NA	TRBJ1-2	NA	TRBV6-1	TGTGCCAGCAGTGAAGCAACAGCGTATGGCTACACCTTC	CASSEATAYGYTF
NA	TRBJ2-3	NA	TRBV9	TGTGCCAGCAGCGTAGCTCCGGCTAGCGGCACAGATACGCAGTATTTT	CASSVAPASGTDTQYF
TRBD1	TRBJ1-4	NA	TRBV9	TGTGCCAGCAGCCCCACAGGGGCGGCTAATGAAAAACTGTTTTTT	CASSPTGAANEKLFF
NA	TRBJ1-1	NA	TRBV5-1	TGCGCCAGCAGCTTGGTCTCTTACACTGAAGCTTTCTTT	CASSLVSYTEAFF
NA	TRBJ2-1	NA	TRBV6-1	TGTGCCAGCAGTCTCAGGGACGGTACCTACAATGAGCAGTTCTTC	CASSLRDGTYNEQFF
NA	TRBJ2-2	NA	TRBV7-7	TGTGCTAGCAGCTTAGGGTCAGACACCGGGGAGCTGTTTTTT	CASSLGSDTGELFF